These 23 T cell receptor beta chains share one sample of origin, sequenced in a study of breast tumors, draining lymph nodes, adjacent tissues. Each CDR3 protein gets one entry after TCRdb re-called the multiplex PCR reads with MiXCR. The data show approximately 280,000 distinct CDR3 sequences, about 33% seen once. The lymph nodes were axillary draining lymph nodes from breast cancer patients. Sequenced input: axillary lymph node tissue. The receptors derive from a female donor with breast cancer. Some clones in this sample may be carry-over from other donors' samples.

Many counts were recorded for this clonotype. This rearrangement joins TRBV20-1 to TRBJ2-2; TRBD2 matches at 8 bases. Losses at the gene ends were 2 bases for V and 6 bases for J; bases not matched to a gene: 5. This CDR3 has 14 amino acids. Per germline, CDR1 DFQATT and CDR2 SNEGSKA (reference sequence). CDR3 amino acids: CSARSGTSPGELFF. DNA for the CDR3: TGCAGTGCTAGATCCGGGACTAGTCCCGGGGAGCTGTTTTTT.

This clonotype was observed at least ten times. The CDR3 DNA sequence: TGCGCCAGCAGCTTGGTGGGGGGAATGGGCTACGAGCAGTACTTC. This sequence encodes CASSLVGGMGYEQYF. The chain is built from TRBV5-1 and TRBJ2-7; a possible D gene is TRBD2 (6 bases). Between the trimmed V and J ends, which lost 0 bases and 3 bases, there was a span of 13 bases. This CDR3 has 15 amino acids. Per germline, CDR1 SGHRS and CDR2 YFSETQ.

About this clonotype itself: At one boundary the junction diverges from the germline segment, which might be a read error. The rearrangement joins TRBV24-1 to TRBJ2-2; D may correspond to TRBD1 or TRBD2 (6 bases each). Germline CDR1 is KGHDR and CDR2 is SFDVKD. The CDR3 is 17 residues long. As DNA, the CDR3 is TGTGCCACCAGTGATTGGCTGAGACAGGTCAATGGTCGGGGGCTGTTCTTT. It codes for CATSDWLRQVNGRGLFF.

This clonotype was counted ten times or more. The rearrangement uses TRBV2 and TRBJ1-5, with no clear D. Deletions cut 4 bases from V and 0 bases from J, with 4 bases between. The CDR3 loop spans 13 amino acids. The germline V gene has CDR1 SNHLY and CDR2 FYNNEI. The CDR3 coding sequence is TGTGCCAGCAGTGTCACTAGCAATCAGCCCCAGCATTTT. Its protein is CASSVTSNQPQHF.

The V call is TRBV24-1, the J call TRBJ1-5; 7 bases agree with TRBD1. This CDR3 is built from 15 residues. The germline V gene has CDR1 KGHDR and CDR2 SFDVKD. Losses at the gene ends were 2 bases for V and 3 bases for J; bases not matched to a gene: 3. The CDR3 DNA reads as TGTGCCACCAGTGATTCGGGACAGCACAATCAGCCCCAGCATTTT. This encodes CATSDSGQHNQPQHF.

The rearrangement uses TRBV2 and TRBJ1-3; no clear D. Germline CDR1 reads SNHLY; CDR2 reads FYNNEI. V lost 6 bases and J lost 5, with 11 bases in between. This CDR3 region has 13 residues. In nucleotides, the CDR3 is TGTGCCAGCAGGAGGACTGAACGAAACACCATATATTTT. It is translated as CASRRTERNTIYF.

The gene calls are TRBV20-1 and TRBJ1-2, with D hard to call. The V and J ends lost 2 bases and 7 bases respectively, with 17 bases between them. CDR1 is DFQATT, CDR2 SNEGSKA, per germline (reference sequence). The CDR3 length is 14 residues. The CDR3 bases are TGCAGTGCTAGATGGCTAGCGGGAGGTTGTGGCTACACCTTC. Protein: CSARWLAGGCGYTF.

Worth noting for this clonotype: A much larger clone differs from this one at a single base, so this may be a read error. The J gene is TRBJ2-1, the V gene TRBV20-1; TRBD1 might be the D (5 bases). The length of the CDR3 is 16 residues. Per the germline V gene, CDR1 is DFQATT and CDR2 is SNEGSKA (reference sequence). The CDR3 coding sequence is TGCAGTGCTAGAGATGGGGCAGGCCGGAGAAGCAATGAGCAGTCCTTC. It translates to CSARDGAGRRSNEQSF.

V usage is TRBV6-2 or TRBV6-3 and J usage is TRBJ1-2; D is undetermined. This CDR3 is 14 amino acids long. Germline assignment: CDR1 MNHEY and CDR2 SVGEGT. Deletions cut 0 bases from V and 8 bases from J, with 13 bases between. DNA for the CDR3: TGTGCCAGCAGTTACTCTGGCGGGGTTGACGGCTACACCTTC. Protein product: CASSYSGGVDGYTF.

As regards this clonotype: Being one base from a much bigger clone, this may be a read error. The chain uses TRBV6-1 and TRBJ2-3, with 9 bases aligning to TRBD2. With V trimmed by 7 bases and J by 4 bases, 9 bases remained unmatched. The length of the CDR3 is 15 residues. From germline, CDR1 is MNHNS and CDR2 SASEGT. The CDR3 sequence is CASTRGSGSADTQYF. In nucleotides, the CDR3 is TGTGCCAGCACCCGGGGTAGCGGGAGCGCAGATACGCAGTATTTT.

Only a few counts were recorded for this clonotype. This CDR3 reads CASSSRQTQHF. Written as DNA, the CDR3 is TGTGCCAGCAGCAGCAGACAGACCCAGCATTTT. The chain is built from TRBV7-8 and TRBJ1-5; weak D call: TRBD1 (5 bases). V lost 5 bases and J lost 11, with 10 bases in between. Germline-derived CDR1 and CDR2 are SGHVS and FQNEAQ. This CDR3 contains 11 residues.

Notes on this clonotype: It may be a read error: a sequence one base away is much more abundant. This sequence joins TRBV6-1 and TRBJ1-3, with D possibly TRBD1 on 5 matching bases. CDR1 is MNHNS and CDR2 is SASEGT in the germline V gene. CDR3 size: 15 residues. V was trimmed by 8 bases and J by 0 bases, leaving 14 bases between them. The CDR3 reads CASLGRQSSGNTIYF. For the CDR3, the DNA is TGTGCCAGCCTCGGTCGACAGTCCTCTGGAAACACCATATATTTT.

This clonotype was picked up many times. The chain employs TRBV5-5 and TRBJ2-7; D is perhaps TRBD1 or TRBD2 (6 bases each). Germline V gives CDR1 SGHKS, CDR2 YYEKEE (reference sequence). Between the trimmed V and J ends, which lost 6 bases and 0 bases, there was a span of 28 bases. The CDR3 is 19 residues long. The CDR3 nucleotides read TGTGCCAGCAAAAGGGTCGGGGGCCAAAGGGCCGCCAACTCCTACGAGCAGTACTTC. It encodes CASKRVGGQRAANSYEQYF.

This clonotype was seen repeatedly, ten times or more. The chain carries TRBV2 and TRBJ2-5; tentative D call: TRBD2 (6 bases). Trimming shortened V by 4 bases and J by 5 bases, and 17 bases separated the two germline ends. The CDR3 totals 15 residues. Germline CDR1 SNHLY, CDR2 FYNNEI. The CDR3 loop reads CASSGPGVSGETQYF. Written as DNA, the CDR3 is TGTGCCAGCAGTGGACCGGGAGTTTCTGGGGAGACCCAGTACTTC. Supplemented by reference TRBV2 and TRBJ2-5, the full variable domain reads EPEVTQTPSHQVTQMGQEVILRCVPISNHLYFYWYRQILGQKVEFLVSFYNNEISEKSEIFDDQFSVERPDGSNFTLKIRSTKLEDSAMYFCASSGPGVSGETQYFGPGTRLLVL.

The chain recombines TRBV6-5 with TRBJ1-3; unclear D gene. The CDR3 contains 15 residues. Germline V gene sequence: CDR1 MNHEY, CDR2 SVGAGI. The V end was cut by 7 bases, the J end by 4 bases, with 17 bases between. CDR3: CASNSPRGIGNTIYF. The CDR3 DNA is TGTGCCAGCAACAGCCCCCGAGGGATCGGAAACACCATATATTTT.

This clonotype came up many times. This rearrangement joins TRBV6-6 to TRBJ2-3; 11 bases line up with TRBD1. The length of the CDR3 is 14 residues. Germline trimming cut 5 bases from V and 6 bases from J; bases unmatched to any gene: 4. Germline loops: CDR1 MNHNY, CDR2 SVGAGI (reference sequence). This CDR3 is CASSADRGRDTQYF. The CDR3 DNA is TGTGCCAGCAGTGCGGACAGGGGGCGCGATACGCAGTATTTT.

This clonotype has at least ten counts. The chain is built from TRBV14 and TRBJ1-2; tentatively, D is TRBD1 (5 bases). Germline assignment: CDR1 SGHDN and CDR2 FVKESK. The CDR3 is 12 amino acids. V was shortened by 4 bases and J by 8 bases, with 11 bases between the two germline ends. The DNA of the CDR3 is TGTGCCAGCAGCCCGAACAGGAGAGGCTACACCTTC. It codes for CASSPNRRGYTF.

This clonotype showed up many times. The rearrangement joins TRBV9 to TRBJ1-3, with a weak D call TRBD1 (5 bases). Per the germline V gene, CDR1 is SGDLS and CDR2 is YYNGEE. The length of the CDR3 is 17 residues. The germline V and J ends were trimmed by 2 bases and 2 bases, with 17 bases remaining between them. The CDR3: CASSVQTREGAGNTIYF. CDR3 nucleotides: TGTGCCAGCAGCGTGCAGACCAGGGAGGGTGCTGGAAACACCATATATTTT.

This clonotype was seen only once. The rearrangement links TRBV11-2 to TRBJ2-1; 7 bases map to TRBD2. This CDR3 has 15 amino acids. The junction had 6 bases not matched to a gene; V was cut back by 4 bases and J by 3 bases. Germline CDR1 is SGHAT and CDR2 is FQNNGV. CDR3 coding DNA: TGTGCCAGCAGCTCCCATGGGGGGGGCTACAATGAGCAGTTCTTC. It yields the protein CASSSHGGGYNEQFF.

Comments on this clonotype: This sequence may be a read error, since a much larger clone differs from it by one base. The chain uses TRBV6-5 and TRBJ2-2; 7 bases match TRBD1. The length of the CDR3 is 19 residues. After removal of 5 bases from V and 0 bases from J, the junction contained 15 bases not matched to a gene. The germline gives CDR1 MNHEY, CDR2 SVGAGI. CDR3 protein: CASSPPSRQGPSNTGELFF. CDR3 nucleotides: TGTGCCAGCAGTCCTCCTAGCCGACAGGGCCCTTCGAACACCGGGGAGCTGTTTTTT.

In its sample, this clonotype was seen many times. Here the CDR3 DNA reads TGTGCCAGTAGTATAAGCAGCGGGAGCCACAATGAGCAGTTCTTC. Residues: CASSISSGSHNEQFF. The V gene is TRBV19, the J gene TRBJ2-1; the match to TRBD2 covers 8 bases. Unmatched junction bases numbered 5, after V lost 2 bases and J lost 5 bases. The length of the CDR3 is 15 residues. Per germline, CDR1 LNHDA and CDR2 SQIVND (reference sequence).

Concerning this clonotype itself: Here the CDR3 omits its conserved ending phenylalanine or tryptophan, so a read error is the likely source. This chain uses TRBV20-1 with TRBJ1-5; 7 bases line up with TRBD1. This CDR3 is built from 12 residues. The germline gives CDR1 DFQATT, CDR2 SNEGSKA (reference sequence). J lost 2 bases, V lost 7 bases, and 2 bases had no gene match. The CDR3 spells CSGQGGNQPQHG. The CDR3 DNA reads as TGCAGTGGACAGGGAGGCAATCAGCCCCAGCATGGT.

This clonotype was recorded many times. The chain carries TRBV9 and TRBJ2-1; 11 nucleotides match TRBD1. CDR1 is SGDLS, CDR2 YYNGEE, per germline. This CDR3 spans 16 amino acids. Trimming took 3 bases from V and 3 from J; bases not matched to a gene: 5. The CDR3 sequence is CASSGAGTGGYNEQFF. CDR3 coding DNA: TGTGCCAGCAGCGGAGCCGGGACAGGGGGCTACAATGAGCAGTTCTTC.